The rows below give T cell receptor beta chains drawn from one sample of a study of blood T cell repertoires in COVID-19. Using immunoSEQ multiplex PCR, the repertoire was profiled, and TCRdb retains in-frame clones only, with some absent. The sample contains around 320,000 clones, 89% of which appear only once. Source material: PBMCs or T cells enriched from blood (not recorded which). The receptors stem from a woman aged 45-59 years who had been exposed to COVID-19. Each CDR3 is given with its conserved first and last residue. D genes are given only for firm matches. Some rows mark clone size as missing; the rest say once, few, many or name a class of expanded clone.

>TRBD1|TRBJ1-4|15|TRBV5-4|few
CASSFKDRGREKLFF
TGTGCCAGCAGCTTTAAGGACAGGGGTCGGGAAAAACTGTTTTTT
>NA|TRBJ2-3|12|TRBV7-6|NA
CASSFGTDTQYF
TGTGCCAGCAGCTTCGGGACAGATACGCAGTATTTT
>TRBD1|TRBJ1-5|15|TRBV19|NA
CASTKGTAGSQPQHF
TGTGCCAGTACCAAAGGGACAGCCGGCAGTCAGCCCCAGCATTTT
>NA|TRBJ1-1|16|TRBV4-1|NA
CASSQAPNAGGREAFF
TGCGCCAGCAGCCAAGCTCCCAACGCGGGGGGCCGTGAAGCTTTCTTT
>TRBD2|TRBJ2-1|17|TRBV10-3|NA
CATTDGPGGHSYNEQFF
TGTGCCACCACAGACGGGCCGGGGGGGCACTCCTACAATGAGCAGTTCTTC
>NA|TRBJ1-2|13|TRBV3-1/TRBV3-2|NA
CASSQRANYGYTF
TGTGCCAGCAGCCAGCGGGCAAACTATGGCTACACCTTC
>NA|TRBJ1-3|16|TRBV28|NA
CASSSPWGRGGNTIYF
TGTGCCAGCAGTTCACCTTGGGGGAGGGGTGGAAACACCATATATTTT
>TRBD2|TRBJ2-1|17|TRBV30|once
CAWAPGLAGESYNEQFF
TGTGCCTGGGCACCGGGACTAGCGGGGGAATCCTACAATGAGCAGTTCTTC
>TRBD1|TRBJ2-2|15|TRBV19|NA
CASSLTGTETGELFF
TGTGCCAGTAGTTTGACCGGGACAGAGACCGGGGAGCTGTTTTTT
>TRBD1|TRBJ1-1|13|TRBV19|NA
CASGNKQGTEAFF
TGTGCCAGTGGTAACAAACAGGGGACTGAAGCTTTCTTT
>NA|TRBJ2-7|15|TRBV4-2|once
CASSQVKERSYEQYF
TGTGCCAGCAGCCAAGTCAAGGAGAGGTCCTACGAGCAGTACTTC
>TRBD2|TRBJ2-5|13|TRBV4-1|NA
CASSQWREETQYF
TGCGCCAGCAGCCAATGGCGGGAGGAGACCCAGTACTTC
>NA|TRBJ2-5|15|TRBV3-1/TRBV3-2|NA
CASSQGPAYQETQYF
TGTGCCAGCAGCCAAGGTCCAGCGTACCAAGAGACCCAGTACTTC
>NA|TRBJ2-5|16|TRBV19|NA
CASSIEGLNPGETQYF
TGTGCCAGTAGTATCGAGGGCCTCAACCCGGGGGAGACCCAGTACTTC
>TRBD1|TRBJ1-6|14|TRBV19|NA
CASSSTGDNSPLHF
TGTGCCAGTAGTAGCACAGGGGATAATTCACCCCTCCACTTT
>NA|TRBJ1-1|14|TRBV5-1|few
CASTLTLGGTEAFF
TGCGCCAGCACCCTCACACTGGGGGGAACTGAAGCTTTCTTT
>NA|TRBJ1-3|13|TRBV30|NA
CAWTWTEGNTIYF
TGTGCCTGGACCTGGACAGAAGGAAACACCATATATTTT